This TCR beta chain was sequenced in a study of beta chain features in type 1 diabetes. Study information: Across every sample, 85 million to 120 million sorted cells were examined in total. The study's findings and limits: All four CD4+ subsets of Type 1 diabetes patients contained TCRB CDR3s that were moderately but significantly shorter.

Remarks on this clone: Antigen unknown.

CD45RO/CCR7/CD25/CD127/CD95/CD27 staining was used to isolate CD4+ naive, central memory, regulatory and stem cell-like memory cells by sorting. Investigators reverse transcribed all isolated RNA, so they sequenced expressed TCRB transcripts. Sequenced by immunoSEQ multiplex PCR; TCRdb stores in-frame clones only, minus some. The data contain about 650,000 clones, around 11% of them seen just once; the ten biggest clones take up around 0.12%. V trimming: 4 bases; J trimming: 5 bases; junction bases outside the gene matches: 16. Germline values: CDR1 MDHEN, CDR2 SYDVKM. The CDR3 length is 18 residues.

The chain links TRBV28 to TRBJ2-5; 10 bases are a match to TRBD1. Source material: naive CD4+ T cells from blood. This TCR came from a man under 40 with type 1 diabetes. The CDR3 DNA sequence: TGTGCCAGCAGTTCCTCTCGCGGGAAGACAGGGGGCTCCGAGACCCAGTACTTC. This gives the protein CASSSSRGKTGGSETQYF. The entire variable domain, with the rest obtained from reference TRBV28 and TRBJ2-5, is as follows: DVKVTQSSRYLVKRTGEKVFLECVQDMDHENMFWYRQDPGLGLRLIYFSYDVKMKEKGDIPEGYSVSREKKERFSLILESASTNQTSMYLCASSSSRGKTGGSETQYFGPGTRLLVL.